This T cell receptor (beta chain) appears in the sequencing data of a study of cytomegalovirus exposure and HLA in healthy donors. 60 Vbeta and 13 Jbeta primers were used in PCR. Libraries were prepared by immunoSEQ multiplex PCR; TCRdb keeps only in-frame clonotypes and omits some of them. Seen here are roughly 140,000 clones, 75% to 85% observed once, and the top ten hold roughly 4%. A word on this clone: No antigen is known for it.

Notes on the study in general: It was reported that the classifier diagnosed cytomegalovirus status with high specificity and sensitivity in both the original and validation cohorts. With later analysis, a missense DCLRE1C variant became linked to TCR beta V- and J-gene trimming.

Sequencing was done on a sample of PBMCs. The clonotype was recovered from a human donor in good health.

CDR3 in DNA: TGTGCCATCAGTGTCGGGACAGACGAAGCTTTCTTT. Amino acids: CAISVGTDEAFF. The chain carries TRBV10-3 and TRBJ1-1, with 7 bases identical to TRBD1. The ends lost 4 bases at V and 8 bases at J; junction bases unmatched: 4. Germline V gene lookup returns CDR1 ENHRY and CDR2 SYGVKD. CDR3 length: 12 amino acids.